This T cell receptor beta chain is from a study of cytomegalovirus exposure and HLA in healthy donors. Whole-study findings and limits: Confirmation was obtained in vitro that a few CMV-associated chains are specific for CMV antigens. It was found in a later analysis that first-cohort TCR clusters tended to co-occur in the roughly 120 validation repertoires. Overall, roughly 170 TCR beta chains were annotated as cytomegalovirus-associated. Despite most TCR sequences being rare, some public TCRs occurred in many donors.

The CDR3 sequence is 12 residues long. The trim removed 7 bases at V and 6 bases at J, leaving 6 bases unmatched. The germline V gene has CDR1 SGHVS and CDR2 FQNEAQ. TCRdb's table, derived via immunoSEQ multiplex PCR, lists solely in-frame clones and lacks some. The table shows about 110,000 clones, with about 90% occurring only once. This clone was recorded only once. No antigen is known for it. The rearrangement joins TRBV7-8 to TRBJ2-7; 7 bases align to TRBD1. Sequencing was carried out using PBMCs. This sequence originates from a woman aged 18-30 years in good health and CMV-seronegative. The CDR3 region has the DNA TGTGCCAGCACAGGGGGTTCCGGCGAGCAGTACTTC. Amino acids: CASTGGSGEQYF.